Below are 9 T cell receptor beta chains sequenced from a single sample in a study of cytomegalovirus exposure and HLA in healthy donors. Use of 60 Vbeta and 13 Jbeta primers characterized the PCR. The data were produced by immunoSEQ multiplex PCR, yet TCRdb's version contains in-frame clones alone and is incomplete. The data show 120,000 or so clones, 76% seen once. Sequences were obtained from PBMCs. Every receptor here comes from a man younger than 40 in good health and CMV-seropositive.

The V gene is TRBV4-1, the J gene TRBJ2-5; 10 bases are a match to TRBD1. Germline loops: CDR1 MGHRA, CDR2 YSYEKL. V dropped 2 bases and J dropped 0; count of bases not matched to a gene: 3. The CDR3 is 16 amino acids. The CDR3 loop is CASSQRGQGNQETQYF. The CDR3 nucleotides are TGCGCCAGCAGCCAAAGGGGACAGGGGAACCAAGAGACCCAGTACTTC.

This clone was picked up a small number of times. The rearrangement links TRBV30 to TRBJ1-1; no definite D call. V was trimmed by 0 bases and J by 0 bases, leaving 14 bases between them. Germline-derived CDR1 and CDR2 are GTSNPN and SVGIG (reference sequence). The CDR3 has 16 residues. CDR3 amino acids: CAWSVWARRMNTEAFF. CDR3 nucleotides: TGTGCCTGGAGTGTATGGGCCAGGCGAATGAACACTGAAGCTTTCTTT.

This clone was seen only once. The chain carries TRBV27 and TRBJ2-3; possibly TRBD1 for D (7 bases). Germline CDR1 reads MNHEY; CDR2 reads SMNVEV (reference sequence). V lost 3 bases and J 6 bases, leaving 22 bases between the germline ends. The length of the CDR3 is 17 residues. In DNA form, the CDR3 reads TGTGCCAGCAGTTTCCTGGCGGGCGGCAGGGGGGCGGATACGCAGTATTTT. It translates to CASSFLAGGRGADTQYF.

V is TRBV7-8 and J is TRBJ1-1; 7 bases line up with TRBD1. The germline CDR1 and CDR2 sequences are SGHVS and FQNEAQ. The J segment lost 4 bases and the V segment lost 0 bases, leaving 5 bases of the junction unmatched. The CDR3 runs 15 residues. CDR3 sequence (DNA): TGTGCCAGCAGCTTAGCGGCTCAGGGGGGCACTGAAGCTTTCTTT. Translation gives CASSLAAQGGTEAFF.

The gene calls are TRBV6-5 and TRBJ1-2; D is possibly TRBD1 (6 bases). CDR3 size: 12 residues. Germline V gene data show CDR1 as MNHEY and CDR2 as SVGAGI. V was shortened by 2 bases and J by 13 bases, with 14 bases between the two germline ends. The CDR3 region is CASSYPRDNSTF. The CDR3 DNA reads TGTGCCAGCAGTTACCCCCGGGACAACAGCACCTTC.

This chain joins TRBV27 and TRBJ2-1, with D unclear. The V and J ends lost 0 bases and 0 bases respectively, with 9 bases between them. The CDR3 covers 16 residues. The germline CDR1 and CDR2 sequences are MNHEY and SMNVEV (reference sequence). The CDR3 nucleotides are TGTGCCAGCAGTTTATCGGGCGCTGGCTCCTACAATGAGCAGTTCTTC. Protein product: CASSLSGAGSYNEQFF.

This clone has only one observation. At one end the junction does not follow the germline gene, possibly because of a read error. This chain uses TRBV6-5 with TRBJ2-3, with D unresolved. The CDR3 runs 15 residues. Germline V CDR1 and CDR2: MNHEY, SVGAGI. In nucleotides, the CDR3 is TGTGCCAGCAGCTACTCACTCGCCAGCACAGATACGCAGTATTTT. Encoded protein: CASSYSLASTDTQYF.

This rearrangement joins TRBV4-3 to TRBJ2-7; D is perhaps TRBD2 (6 bases). This CDR3 comprises 15 residues. Germline CDR1 is LGHNA and CDR2 is YSLEER. V lost 4 bases and J lost 7, with 20 bases in between. The CDR3 region is CASSLGAGLVREQYF. The CDR3 bases are TGCGCCAGCAGCCTAGGGGCGGGGTTAGTTCGAGAGCAGTACTTC.

V usage is TRBV28 and J usage is TRBJ1-6; the D is unclear. V shed 3 bases and J shed 7 bases, with 10 bases lying between them. This CDR3 spans 14 amino acids. Germline V gene sequence: CDR1 MDHEN, CDR2 SYDVKM. The CDR3 bases are TGTGCCAGCAGTTTGGATGACTTAAATTCACCCCTCCACTTT. Its protein is CASSLDDLNSPLHF.